This entry lists 3 T cell receptor beta chains sequenced from one sample in a study of T cell responses to AZD1222 COVID-19 vaccine. Libraries were prepared by immunoSEQ multiplex PCR; TCRdb keeps only in-frame clonotypes and omits some of them. There are some 52,000 clones in the sample; roughly 87% occur only once, and 2% to 3% lies in the top ten. Material: peripheral blood, obtained 28 days after the second AZD1222 dose. Source of these receptors: an adult who received the AZD1222 COVID-19 vaccine.

The rearrangement uses TRBV7-2 and TRBJ1-1; D remains ambiguous. The length of the CDR3 is 14 residues. Germline CDR1 and CDR2: SGHTA and FQGNSA. The V and J ends lost 4 bases and 5 bases respectively, with 14 bases between them. The CDR3 DNA reads as TGTGCCAGCAGCTGGGCGGACGGAGGAACTGAAGCTTTCTTT. Translation gives CASSWADGGTEAFF.

The V call is TRBV28, the J call TRBJ2-5; TRBD1 aligns across 7 bases. The CDR3 is 15 residues long. CDR1 is MDHEN, CDR2 SYDVKM, per germline. Losses at the gene ends were 6 bases for V and 0 bases for J; bases not matched to a gene: 7. The CDR3 here is CASSPGTEYQETQYF. CDR3 DNA sequence: TGTGCCAGCAGCCCGGGGACAGAGTACCAAGAGACCCAGTACTTC.

The chain couples TRBV24-1 to TRBJ2-3; D not certain. Trimming removed 9 bases at V and 8 bases at J, with 11 bases between. The CDR3 is made up of 11 amino acids. The germline CDR1 and CDR2 sequences are KGHDR and SFDVKD. CDR3 DNA: TGTGCCACCGCAGATTTGGGTACGCAGTATTTT. Amino acid sequence: CATADLGTQYF.